This T cell receptor beta chain stems from a study of CD8 T cells in Susac syndrome. Study in general: The Susac syndrome patients that were sequenced included more than 5 with active disease and under ten in remission. At blood draw, Susac syndrome patients were therapy-naive, on corticosteroids, or on intravenous immunoglobulin alone.

Patients with Susac syndrome fulfilled recently defined diagnostic criteria for definite or probable disease. CDR1 is LGHNA and CDR2 is YSLEER in the germline V gene. CDR3 length: 20 amino acids. J lost 4 bases, V lost 0 bases, and 16 bases had no gene match. Random hexamers were used to reverse transcribe an amount of about 0.45 to 1 ug RNA. TCRdb re-called the immunoSEQ multiplex PCR reads through MiXCR, storing one row per CDR3 protein. The sample lists 170,000 or so distinct CDR3 sequences, 90% to 97% occurring once. The rearrangement joins TRBV4-3 to TRBJ2-2, with 8 bases matching TRBD1. Sequencing input: CD4+ T cells from PBMCs. This receptor was taken from a human donor with Susac syndrome. The CDR3: CASSQDEIAGGSFGTGELFF. CDR3 in DNA: TGCGCCAGCAGCCAAGATGAGATTGCAGGGGGCAGTTTTGGCACCGGGGAGCTGTTTTTT.